Presented here are 10 T cell receptor beta chains from one specimen sequenced in a study of T-cell reconstitution after alpha-beta-depleted transplantation in children. Preparation of the TCRbeta library involved a method that used unique molecular identifiers. TCRdb analysed the PCR reads with MiXCR anew, one entry per CDR3 protein. Of around 300,000 distinct CDR3 sequences listed, around a tenth are singletons. Sequencing used peripheral blood, obtained 180 days after TCRalphabeta/CD19-depleted stem cell transplant. The receptors here all came from a male patient between 2 and 15 years old who had a stem cell transplant for chronic granulomatous disease, so the T cells may come from the graft donor.

This clonotype showed up many times. V gene TRBV5-1 combines with J gene TRBJ2-1; tentative D call: TRBD2 (6 bases). The CDR3 sequence is 18 residues long. Between the trimmed V and J ends, which lost 7 bases and 6 bases, there was a span of 29 bases. CDR1 is SGHRS, CDR2 YFSETQ, per germline. CDR3 loop: CASGRSKGLLNQGNEQFF. CDR3 in DNA: TGCGCCAGCGGGCGGTCCAAGGGACTTCTCAACCAGGGCAATGAGCAGTTCTTC.

The table lists this clonotype with many counts. The CDR3: CASSYPGQGTYEQYF. In nucleotides, the CDR3 is TGTGCCAGCAGCTACCCGGGACAGGGCACCTACGAGCAGTACTTC. The gene calls are TRBV5-5 and TRBJ2-7; 9 bases match TRBD1. The length of the CDR3 is 15 residues. Per germline, CDR1 SGHKS and CDR2 YYEKEE (reference sequence). The J segment lost 2 bases and the V segment lost 3 bases, leaving 6 bases of the junction unmatched.

Many counts were recorded for this clonotype. The J gene is TRBJ2-2, the V gene TRBV25-1; 9 bases fit TRBD1. Germline CDR1 and CDR2: MGHDK and SYGVNS. Trimming at V came to 2 bases and at J to 1 base, leaving 5 bases not matched to a gene. The CDR3 spans 17 residues. As DNA, the CDR3 is TGTGCCAGCAGTGAAGGGACAGGGCGGGGGAACACCGGGGAGCTGTTTTTT. The encoded protein is CASSEGTGRGNTGELFF.

This clonotype showed up many times. V and J are TRBV29-1 and TRBJ2-5, with D possibly being TRBD2 (6 bases). CDR1 and CDR2 from the germline V gene are SQVTM and ANQGSEA. Trimming removed 0 bases at V and 9 bases at J, with 14 bases between. This CDR3 region has 13 residues. The CDR3 region has the DNA TGCAGCGTTGAAGAGGAGGGCCCTGCGTCCCAGTACTTC. It is translated as CSVEEEGPASQYF.

This clonotype was counted at least ten times. J is TRBJ2-2 and V is TRBV29-1; tentatively, D is TRBD2 (6 bases). The length of the CDR3 is 13 residues. The germline CDR1 and CDR2 sequences are SQVTM and ANQGSEA. Trimming removed 3 bases from V and 1 base from J, with 6 bases in between. CDR3 loop: CSVERENTGELFF. In DNA, the CDR3 is TGCAGCGTTGAGCGGGAGAACACCGGGGAGCTGTTTTTT.

This clonotype was picked up many times. The chain couples TRBV27 to TRBJ2-1; 9 bases align to TRBD2. CDR1 is MNHEY, CDR2 SMNVEV, per germline (reference sequence). V shed 7 bases and J 8 bases; nucleotides not matched to a gene: 27. CDR3 length equals 20 residues. The CDR3 DNA follows: TGTGCCAGCACCCCATTCTCAGTTAGTTTGGGGGCTAGCGGGACCGATGAGCAGTTCTTC. It specifies CASTPFSVSLGASGTDEQFF.

This clonotype was seen ten or more times. The chain has TRBV11-2 and TRBJ1-2; tentatively, D is TRBD1 (5 bases). The V and J ends lost 5 bases and 3 bases respectively, with 31 bases between them. Germline V lookup: CDR1 SGHAT, CDR2 FQNNGV. This CDR3 contains 20 residues. The DNA for the CDR3 is TGTGCCAGCAGCCCCGATCCCTGGGCACGGCGGGACGGAGGATACTATGGCTACACCTTC. This translates into CASSPDPWARRDGGYYGYTF.

This clonotype was found many times. The V call is TRBV6-5, the J call TRBJ2-2; TRBD1 matches 8 bases. CDR3 length equals 16 residues. V gave up 7 bases and J gave up 1 base; unmatched junction bases: 8. Germline-derived CDR1 and CDR2 are MNHEY and SVGAGI. CDR3 loop: CASTPRTGKNTGELFF. CDR3 bases: TGTGCCAGCACCCCTCGGACAGGGAAGAACACCGGGGAGCTGTTTTTT.

This clonotype was seen at least ten times. The chain links TRBV18 to TRBJ1-2; 7 bases match TRBD1. The germline V gene encodes CDR1 KGHSH and CDR2 LQKENI. V shed 4 bases, J shed 3 bases, and the junction held 11 bases outside the gene matches. The CDR3 is made up of 16 amino acids. CDR3 sequence reads: CASSRKTGRSDYGYTF. In nucleotides, the CDR3 is TGTGCCAGCTCACGCAAGACAGGGCGGTCGGACTATGGCTACACCTTC.

As DNA, the CDR3 is TGTGCCAGCAGCCAAGAATGGCAGGGGCTGAACACTGAAGCTTTCTTT. This encodes CASSQEWQGLNTEAFF. The chain couples TRBV3-1 to TRBJ1-1, with D possibly being TRBD1 (6 bases). This CDR3 contains 16 residues. Trimming took off 0 bases at V and 0 bases at J, with 11 bases between the two ends. Germline CDR1 LGHDT, CDR2 YNNKEL (reference sequence).